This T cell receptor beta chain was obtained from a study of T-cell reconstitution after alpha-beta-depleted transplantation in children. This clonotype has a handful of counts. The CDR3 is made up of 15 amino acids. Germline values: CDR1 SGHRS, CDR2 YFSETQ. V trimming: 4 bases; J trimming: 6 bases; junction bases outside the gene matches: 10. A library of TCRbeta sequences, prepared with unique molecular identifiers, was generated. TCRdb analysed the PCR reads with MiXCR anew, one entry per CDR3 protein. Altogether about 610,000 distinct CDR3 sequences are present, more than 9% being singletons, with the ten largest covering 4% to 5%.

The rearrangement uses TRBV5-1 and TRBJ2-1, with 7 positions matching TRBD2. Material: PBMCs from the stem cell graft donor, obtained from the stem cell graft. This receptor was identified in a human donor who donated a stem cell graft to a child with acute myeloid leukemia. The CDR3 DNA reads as TGCGCCAGCAGCATCGGCGGGAGTGGGGCCAATGAGCAGTTCTTC. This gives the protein CASSIGGSGANEQFF.